Included here is one TCR beta chain sequence, with context. Produced via immunoSEQ multiplex PCR; TCRdb's table is partial and in-frame only. The data hold roughly 170,000 clones, with roughly 93% observed a single time. This entry is derived from a study of T cell responses to AZD1222 COVID-19 vaccine. This CDR3 has 16 amino acids. Germline loops: CDR1 LGHDT, CDR2 YNNKEL (reference sequence). The V and J ends lost 1 base and 3 bases respectively, with 15 bases between them. The specimen comprised peripheral blood, sampled on day 0 of AZD1222 vaccination. This chain joins TRBV3-1 (or the pseudogene TRBV3-2) and TRBJ1-1; D not certain. The TCR sequence derives from an adult in good health. The CDR3 nucleotides read TGTGCCAGCAGCCAAGCGACTATGGGGTTTCACACTGAAGCTTTCTTT. Protein: CASSQATMGFHTEAFF.